This T cell receptor beta chain was sequenced during a study of identical twins. General study findings and limits: Findings depended on cross-sectional statistics rather than tracking the same donors. With abundant cord blood beta clonotypes, insertions were fewer; memory repertoires showed no such pattern.

The CDR3 contains 19 residues. Germline CDR1 is MNHEY and CDR2 is SVGEGT. With 2 bases removed from V and 5 bases from J, the gap between germline ends came to 25 bases. This clonotype was detected a few times. Its antigen is not identified. TCRdb called the 5' RACE reads again in MiXCR, with one record for every CDR3 protein. The data hold fewer than 650,000 distinct CDR3 sequences, with around 7.4% observed a single time. These same records also appear under a second study, on yellow fever vaccine responses in identical twins.

The TCR was taken from a woman between 18 and 29 years old in good health. The chain couples TRBV6-2 or TRBV6-3 to TRBJ2-1; D unclear. Input material: PBMCs. The CDR3 sequence: CASSYTVLRGSRPNNEQFF. CDR3 DNA: TGTGCCAGCAGTTACACGGTACTACGTGGGTCACGCCCCAACAATGAGCAGTTCTTC.